This T cell receptor beta chain was sequenced for a study of OX40 agonist ivuxolimab in advanced cancers. Study summary: The patients' treatment was ivuxolimab, an agonistic anti-OX40 (CD134) antibody. Dose-escalation subjects each had hepatocellular carcinoma, melanoma, renal cell or head and neck cancer.

Study-wide points: Dosing at 0.1 to 3.0 mg/kg was accompanied by clonal expansion of CD4+ and CD8+ blood T cells by week 6.

Germline assignment: CDR1 MDHEN and CDR2 SYDVKM. The CDR3 length is 18 residues. Deletions cut 0 bases from V and 2 bases from J, with 17 bases between. Libraries were prepared by immunoSEQ multiplex PCR; TCRdb keeps only in-frame clonotypes and omits some of them. This sample has fewer than 60,000 clones, with 90% to 95% found just once. In the case of this clone: Antigen: not known.

The chain recombines TRBV28 with TRBJ1-5; TRBD1 is a possible D gene (6 bases). The clonotype originates from an adult with an advanced solid tumor such as melanoma, head and neck, liver or kidney cancer. The material sequenced was CD4+ or CD8+ T cells sorted from blood, taken in a trial of the OX40 agonist ivuxolimab. The CDR3: CASSLWTWGGAGNQPQHF. In DNA, the CDR3 is TGTGCCAGCAGTTTATGGACCTGGGGGGGCGCCGGCAATCAGCCCCAGCATTTT.